The clone carrying this TCR beta chain was counted between two and nine times. Antigen unknown. The data were obtained in a study of cytomegalovirus exposure and HLA in healthy donors. Findings of the study overall: The authors later linked a missense DCLRE1C variant to TCR beta V- and J-gene trimming. Testing in vitro showed a few CMV-associated chains specific for CMV antigens.

The PCR was carried out with 60 Vbeta primers and 13 Jbeta primers. Authors' data handling: Counted up in a later analysis, unique TCR beta chains came to 65 million to 80 million, with roughly 11 million shared. This table comes from immunoSEQ multiplex PCR, and its TCRdb copy is limited to in-frame clones, with some not included. The V and J calls and clone size are taken from that table; D and trimming were inferred from the DNA. This sample carries some 180,000 clones, roughly 9.4% of them seen once, and the ten largest clones take 1% to 1.5%. Germline loops: CDR1 SGHRS, CDR2 YFSETQ. The length of the CDR3 is 15 residues. V gave up 0 bases and J gave up 5 bases; unmatched junction bases: 3.

The V gene is TRBV5-1, the J gene TRBJ2-7, with 12 positions matching TRBD2. The source material was PBMCs. The source of this sequence is a woman younger than 45 in good health and CMV-seropositive. Here the CDR3 DNA reads TGCGCCAGCAGCTTGGGACTAGCGGGAGTTGACGAGCAGTACTTC. Its protein is CASSLGLAGVDEQYF.